This T cell receptor (beta chain) was identified during a study of T cell repertoires in cytomegalovirus infection. Study overall: Public signatures in TCR beta pointed to CMV infection and matching HLA type.

This clonotype showed up many times. No antigen is known for it. Broader study findings: The cumulative frequency of public TCR beta families identified carriers of CMV plus the relevant HLA. There were HLA-C-restricted CMV-specific TCR beta clonotypes dominating the ex vivo response.

The germline V gene encodes CDR1 SGHTA and CDR2 FQGNSA. J was trimmed by 4 bases and V by 4 bases; bases with no gene match: 2. The CDR3 contains 16 residues. TCRdb called the reads again in MiXCR, with one record for every CDR3 protein. The sample yields hundreds of thousands of distinct CDR3 sequences, 10% to 12% seen once. Sequencing input: PBMCs. This clonotype was obtained from a human donor in good health (CMV status not recorded). Some clones in this sample may be carry-over from other donors' samples. This chain connects TRBV7-2 to TRBJ2-1; 15 bases align to TRBD2. The CDR3 region has the DNA TGTGCCAGCAGCTGGGGACTAGCGGGGGGTTACAATGAGCAGTTCTTC. This translates into CASSWGLAGGYNEQFF.